The 29 T cell receptor beta chains below come from one sample, sequenced in a study of T cell responses to AZD1222 COVID-19 vaccine (dated by TCRdb to about 2021). The library was built by means of the immunoSEQ multiplex PCR assay. TCRdb limited this immuneACCESS table to in-frame rearrangements with V and J called. A share of clones is missing; checked studies link under half to unresolved V genes, and the rest is unexplained. The sample table lists fewer than 200,000 clones, around nine tenths of them with a count of one. 1.5% to 2% of the sample belongs to the ten largest clones. The label giving this sample's time point can be read as: baseline before first vaccination. The sequencing used peripheral blood, collected on day 0 of AZD1222 vaccination. Receptors originate from an adult in good health.

The chain couples TRBV7-2 to TRBJ2-1, with a possible D match to TRBD2 (7 bases). Deletions cut 1 base from V and 10 bases from J, with 11 bases between. Per the germline V gene, CDR1 is SGHTA and CDR2 is FQGNSA. The CDR3 runs to 13 residues. The DNA of the CDR3 is TGTGCCAGCAGCTTAGGAGGGGGACTAGAGCAGTTCTTC. This gives the protein CASSLGGGLEQFF.

This CDR3 reads CASLGDSSSTDTQYF. For the CDR3, the DNA is TGTGCCAGCCTGGGGGACAGTTCTAGCACAGATACGCAGTATTTT. This chain links TRBV18 with TRBJ2-3; 7 bases match TRBD1. This CDR3 region has 15 residues. Germline V gives CDR1 KGHSH, CDR2 LQKENI. Trimming at V came to 8 bases and at J to 0 bases, leaving 8 bases not matched to a gene.

This chain joins TRBV28 and TRBJ2-5; the D gene is possibly TRBD2 (6 bases). The germline gives CDR1 MDHEN, CDR2 SYDVKM. The length of the CDR3 is 16 residues. The ends were cut back, 6 bases at V and 1 base at J, with 18 bases in the middle. CDR3 loop: CASRVYRRGPQETQYF. The CDR3 bases are TGTGCCAGCAGGGTGTATCGGCGGGGTCCCCAAGAGACCCAGTACTTC.

The V call is TRBV12-5, the J call TRBJ2-2; D might be TRBD2 (5 bases). Per germline, CDR1 LGHNT and CDR2 FRNRAP. Trimming pared 3 bases from V and 7 bases from J, leaving 6 bases between. The CDR3 sequence is 12 residues long. The CDR3 bases are TGTGCTAGTGGTTTAGGAGGCGGGGAGCTGTTTTTT. Translated: CASGLGGGELFF.

The chain joins TRBV19 to TRBJ1-5, with D hard to call. The length of the CDR3 is 13 residues. The V gene's germline CDR1 is LNHDA and CDR2 SQIVND (reference sequence). Trimming stripped 5 bases from V and 3 bases from J, with 8 bases between. The CDR3: CASSPGINQPQHF. As DNA, the CDR3 is TGTGCCAGTAGTCCGGGTATCAATCAGCCCCAGCATTTT.

The V gene is TRBV28, the J gene TRBJ1-2, with D possibly being TRBD1 (6 bases). V gave up 7 bases and J gave up 1 base, with 16 bases separating them. Germline CDR1 is MDHEN and CDR2 is SYDVKM. This CDR3 is built from 15 residues. This CDR3 is CASKTPQGFNYGYTF. The CDR3 DNA reads TGTGCCAGCAAAACCCCCCAGGGGTTTAACTATGGCTACACCTTC.

The genes are TRBV7-8 and TRBJ1-1; the D is unclear. Deletions cut 6 bases from V and 7 bases from J, with 12 bases between. The CDR3 has 12 amino acids. CDR1 is SGHVS, CDR2 FQNEAQ, per germline. The CDR3 region has the DNA TGTGCCAGCAGTCGACACCGGGATGAAGCTTTCTTT. This translates into CASSRHRDEAFF.

This chain connects TRBV7-9 to TRBJ2-5; 10 nucleotides align to TRBD2. The CDR3 sequence is 14 residues long. Germline trimming cut 2 bases from V and 5 bases from J; bases unmatched to any gene: 2. Looked up from germline, CDR1 is SEHNR and CDR2 is FQNEAQ (reference sequence). CDR3 in amino acids: CASSLPLAGETQYF. The CDR3 bases are TGTGCCAGCAGCTTACCACTAGCGGGGGAGACCCAGTACTTC.

The chain couples TRBV28 to TRBJ1-1; D not certain. From germline, CDR1 is MDHEN and CDR2 SYDVKM. Trimming pared 6 bases from V and 1 base from J, leaving 18 bases between. This CDR3 has 16 residues. The CDR3 region has the DNA TGTGCCAGCAGCCTCCCCCTAAGCAGTCGGAACACTGAAGCTTTCTTT. As protein: CASSLPLSSRNTEAFF.

The gene calls are TRBV27 and TRBJ1-4, with 8 bases lining up with TRBD1. CDR3 length: 14 residues. The germline V gene encodes CDR1 MNHEY and CDR2 SMNVEV (reference sequence). J was trimmed by 8 bases and V by 6 bases; bases with no gene match: 8. The CDR3 sequence is CASRGTGAREKLFF. CDR3 DNA: TGTGCCAGCAGGGGGACAGGAGCTAGGGAAAAACTGTTTTTT.

V and J are TRBV10-1 and TRBJ2-5; possibly TRBD1 for D (5 bases). This CDR3 has 12 residues. The germline V and J ends were trimmed by 3 bases and 7 bases, with 9 bases remaining between them. Germline-derived CDR1 and CDR2 are WNHNN and SYGVQD (reference sequence). The CDR3 region has the DNA TGCGCCAGCAGTGACCCAACAGGGACCCAGTACTTC. It is translated as CASSDPTGTQYF.

The chain recombines TRBV20-1 with TRBJ1-2; unclear D gene. The CDR3 contains 13 residues. Trimming took off 3 bases at V and 0 bases at J, with 8 bases between the two ends. In germline, CDR1 is DFQATT, CDR2 SNEGSKA (reference sequence). For the CDR3, the DNA is TGCAGTGCTAGTCAGCCGTCTAACTATGGCTACACCTTC. Translating it yields CSASQPSNYGYTF.

The rearrangement links TRBV9 to TRBJ2-3; 8 bases line up with TRBD2. CDR1 and CDR2 from the germline V gene are SGDLS and YYNGEE. The CDR3 sequence is 15 residues long. The J segment lost 4 bases and the V segment lost 0 bases, leaving 4 bases of the junction unmatched. CDR3 amino acids: CASSVAGGGADTQYF. The CDR3 DNA reads as TGTGCCAGCAGCGTAGCGGGAGGGGGGGCAGATACGCAGTATTTT.

The V gene is TRBV5-1, the J gene TRBJ1-6, with TRBD1 identical over 8 bases. The ends lost 4 bases at V and 9 bases at J; junction bases unmatched: 6. The CDR3 has 14 amino acids. Germline V lookup: CDR1 SGHRS, CDR2 YFSETQ. The CDR3 protein is CASSADRVRSPLHF. CDR3 nucleotide sequence: TGCGCCAGCAGCGCGGACAGGGTCCGTTCACCCCTCCACTTT. Supplemented by reference TRBV5-1 and TRBJ1-6, the full variable domain reads KAGVTQTPRYLIKTRGQQVTLSCSPISGHRSVSWYQQTPGQGLQFLFEYFSETQRNKGNFPGRFSGRQFSNSRSEMNVSTLELGDSALYLCASSADRVRSPLHFGNGTRLTVT.

V gene TRBV6-5 combines with J gene TRBJ1-1; 7 bases align to TRBD1. V gave up 6 bases and J gave up 1 base; unmatched junction bases: 5. CDR3 length equals 14 residues. The germline V gene encodes CDR1 MNHEY and CDR2 SVGAGI. CDR3 amino acids: CASRLGQPNTEAFF. The CDR3 DNA sequence: TGTGCCAGCAGACTGGGACAGCCGAACACTGAAGCTTTCTTT.

The gene calls are TRBV11-2 and TRBJ1-1; D gene ambiguous. The CDR3 totals 13 residues. Trimming removed 3 bases from V and 1 base from J, with 6 bases in between. Germline V CDR1 and CDR2: SGHAT, FQNNGV. CDR3 in amino acids: CASSFTENTEAFF. DNA of the CDR3: TGTGCCAGCAGCTTTACAGAGAACACTGAAGCTTTCTTT.

The chain recombines TRBV2 with TRBJ2-7; D may be TRBD1 (5 bases). V was cut by 2 bases and J by 7 bases, with 12 bases left in between. Germline V gene data show CDR1 as SNHLY and CDR2 as FYNNEI. The CDR3 contains 13 residues. Here the CDR3 DNA reads TGTGCCAGCAGTGAAATGGTAGCAGGGGAGCAGTACGTC. Translated, it gives CASSEMVAGEQYV.

This chain links TRBV9 with TRBJ1-6; D unresolved. Trimming left V 0 bases short and J 7 bases short, with 11 bases between. The CDR3 runs to 15 residues. CDR1 SGDLS and CDR2 YYNGEE come from the germline V gene. This CDR3 reads CASSVGVVGNSPLHF. The CDR3 nucleotides read TGTGCCAGCAGCGTAGGTGTAGTGGGAAATTCACCCCTCCACTTT.

The V gene is TRBV6-1, the J gene TRBJ1-5; no definite D call. This CDR3 is built from 16 residues. V lost 1 base, J lost 1 base, and 11 bases lay in between. Germline V gene data show CDR1 as MNHNS and CDR2 as SASEGT. The CDR3 protein is CASSEVGDFSNQPQHF. As DNA, the CDR3 is TGTGCCAGCAGTGAAGTGGGTGATTTCAGCAATCAGCCCCAGCATTTT.

The chain carries TRBV30 and TRBJ2-1; 8 nucleotides match TRBD1. The V and J ends lost 4 bases and 3 bases, in that order; junction bases with no gene match: 2. The germline gives CDR1 GTSNPN, CDR2 SVGIG (reference sequence). This CDR3 spans 13 amino acids. The DNA for the CDR3 is TGTGCCTGGAACAGGGGGATCTACAATGAGCAGTTCTTC. Translation: CAWNRGIYNEQFF.

V is TRBV6-1 and J is TRBJ1-4, with D tentatively TRBD1 (6 bases). Germline-derived CDR1 and CDR2 are MNHNS and SASEGT. The CDR3 extends over 15 amino acids. V gave up 1 base and J gave up 2 bases, with 8 bases separating them. CDR3 amino acids: CASSEDRVTNEKLFF. The CDR3 coding sequence is TGTGCCAGCAGTGAAGACAGGGTGACTAATGAAAAACTGTTTTTT.

This clone appeared once. This chain links TRBV5-6 with TRBJ2-1; D remains unclear. Germline CDR1 reads SGHDT; CDR2 reads YYEEEE. This CDR3 is built from 16 residues. V dropped 0 bases and J dropped 0 bases, with 10 bases sitting between them. The CDR3 DNA reads as TGTGCCAGCAGCTTGGGGCACCGAAGCTCCTACAATGAGCAGTTCTTC. This encodes CASSLGHRSSYNEQFF.

V and J are TRBV20-1 and TRBJ2-7; 12 positions match TRBD2. CDR3 length: 15 residues. Trimming at V came to 3 bases and at J to 3 bases, leaving 6 bases not matched to a gene. CDR1 is DFQATT and CDR2 is SNEGSKA in the germline V gene (reference sequence). CDR3 bases: TGCAGTGCTAGTGAATGGGGACTAGCGGGCTACGAGCAGTACTTC. The encoded protein is CSASEWGLAGYEQYF.

This sequence joins TRBV2 and TRBJ1-4, with TRBD1 identical over 7 bases. With V trimmed by 3 bases and J by 7 bases, 8 bases remained unmatched. CDR1 and CDR2 from the germline V gene are SNHLY and FYNNEI. This CDR3 is built from 15 residues. CDR3 DNA: TGTGCCAGCAGTGACAGACAGGGACGGGTTGAAAAACTGTTTTTT. Translation gives CASSDRQGRVEKLFF.

The rearrangement links TRBV28 to TRBJ1-2, with 9 bases identical to TRBD1. The CDR3 extends over 14 amino acids. J lost 7 bases, V lost 7 bases, and 10 bases had no gene match. Germline CDR1 MDHEN, CDR2 SYDVKM. The CDR3 nucleotides read TGTGCCAGCAAACTACCGGGACAGGGCTTTGGCTACACCTTC. The encoded protein is CASKLPGQGFGYTF.

This clone appeared once. This chain joins TRBV10-3 and TRBJ1-1; no reliable D call. Germline lookup yields CDR1 ENHRY and CDR2 SYGVKD. The length of the CDR3 is 12 residues. Trimming removed 4 bases at V and 10 bases at J, with 13 bases between. In nucleotides, the CDR3 is TGTGCCATCAGTGTGGATGGGGTCGGAGCTTTCTTT. This translates into CAISVDGVGAFF.

The chain combines TRBV2 with TRBJ2-3; 10 bases fit TRBD1. V was pared by 5 bases and J by 14 bases, with 7 bases of the junction left unmatched. Germline CDR1 reads SNHLY; CDR2 reads FYNNEI. CDR3 length: 12 residues. CDR3 residues: CASSSGTGVSYF. In nucleotides, the CDR3 is TGTGCCAGCAGTTCAGGGACAGGGGTGTCGTATTTT. The full variable domain, rest sourced from reference TRBV2 and TRBJ2-3, is EPEVTQTPSHQVTQMGQEVILRCVPISNHLYFYWYRQILGQKVEFLVSFYNNEISEKSEIFDDQFSVERPDGSNFTLKIRSTKLEDSAMYFCASSSGTGVSYFGPGTRLTVL.

The chain's CDR3 is CAISKQEHYGYTF. CDR3 sequence (DNA): TGTGCCATCAGTAAACAGGAGCACTATGGCTACACCTTC. This rearrangement joins TRBV10-3 to TRBJ1-2; possibly TRBD1 for D (5 bases). The CDR3 runs 13 residues. Germline V CDR1 and CDR2: ENHRY, SYGVKD. V lost 5 bases to trimming and J lost 3 bases, with 10 bases between them.

The rearrangement links TRBV30 to TRBJ2-1, with D possibly matching TRBD2 (6 bases). CDR1 GTSNPN and CDR2 SVGIG come from the germline V gene (reference sequence). Trimming cost V 0 bases and J 4 bases, with 7 bases left between them. The CDR3 runs to 13 residues. CDR3 residues: CAWSVGTYNEQFF. The CDR3 nucleotides read TGTGCCTGGAGTGTTGGGACTTACAATGAGCAGTTCTTC.